The 29 T cell receptor beta chains below all came from one sample that was sequenced in a study of T-cell reconstitution after alpha-beta-depleted transplantation in children. Preparing the TCRbeta library involved the use of unique molecular identifiers. TCRdb independently ran MiXCR on the PCR reads; one entry per CDR3 protein. Here the sample spans 400,000 to 500,000 distinct CDR3 sequences, 11% being singletons. The sequencing here drew on PBMCs from the stem cell graft donor, taken from the stem cell graft. These receptors were collected from a human donor who donated a stem cell graft to a child with acute myeloid leukemia.

The rearrangement joins TRBV20-1 to TRBJ2-7; D might be TRBD1 (5 bases). The CDR3 contains 11 residues. Germline-derived CDR1 and CDR2 are DFQATT and SNEGSKA (reference sequence). V was pared by 3 bases and J by 7 bases, with 10 bases between. The CDR3 region is CSARIREEQYF. The CDR3 DNA follows: TGCAGTGCTAGGATCAGGGAAGAGCAGTACTTC.

V and J are TRBV30 and TRBJ1-3; a possible D gene is TRBD1 (5 bases). V was trimmed by 0 bases and J by 10 bases, leaving 16 bases between them. Germline V gives CDR1 GTSNPN, CDR2 SVGIG (reference sequence). The length of the CDR3 is 14 residues. The CDR3 DNA sequence: TGTGCCTGGAGTGTAGGCCGGGCCCCAGGGACCATATATTTT. Its translation is CAWSVGRAPGTIYF.

This clonotype was seen many times. The chain carries TRBV30 and TRBJ1-2, with no clear D. The germline gives CDR1 GTSNPN, CDR2 SVGIG (reference sequence). The CDR3 contains 11 residues. Trimming cost V 0 bases and J 8 bases, with 7 bases left between them. The chain's CDR3 is CAWSVLYGYTF. The CDR3 DNA reads as TGTGCCTGGAGTGTATTATACGGCTACACCTTC.

This clonotype appeared many times. Sequence at one end of the junction differs from germline and may be a read error. The chain couples TRBV7-9 to TRBJ2-5; the D gene could be TRBD1 or TRBD2 (6 bases each). The CDR3 runs 15 residues. Looked up from germline, CDR1 is SEHNR and CDR2 is FQNEAQ (reference sequence). The CDR3 DNA reads as TGTGCCAGCAGCCTAGCGCAGGGGCGTCAAGAGACCCAGTACTTC. Translation: CASSLAQGRQETQYF. The whole variable domain, filled in from reference TRBV7-9 and TRBJ2-5, reads DTGVSQNPRHKITKRGQNVTFRCDPISEHNRLYWYRQTLGQGPEFLTYFQNEAQLEKSRLLSDRFSAERPKGSFSTLEIQRTEQGDSAMYLCASSLAQGRQETQYFGPGTRLLVL.

The chain employs TRBV4-1 and TRBJ2-2; TRBD2 aligns across 8 bases. Germline CDR1 is MGHRA and CDR2 is YSYEKL. V shed 3 bases and J 4 bases; nucleotides not matched to a gene: 7. The CDR3 has 16 residues. For the CDR3, the DNA is TGCGCCAGCAGCCACATAACGGGGGGGCCCACCGGGGAGCTGTTTTTT. It encodes CASSHITGGPTGELFF.

V gene TRBV4-1 combines with J gene TRBJ1-5, with 8 bases identical to TRBD1. V was pared by 0 bases and J by 4 bases, with 11 bases of the junction left unmatched. CDR3 length: 18 amino acids. Germline CDR1 reads MGHRA; CDR2 reads YSYEKL. The CDR3 loop is CASSQDRRQGLRNQPQHF. The CDR3 nucleotides read TGCGCCAGCAGCCAAGATCGGCGACAGGGGTTGCGGAATCAGCCCCAGCATTTT.

The V gene is TRBV7-9, the J gene TRBJ1-1; D perhaps matches TRBD1 (5 bases). This CDR3 has 17 residues. Germline V gene data show CDR1 as SEHNR and CDR2 as FQNEAQ (reference sequence). Trimming removed 1 base at V and 0 bases at J, with 15 bases between. The CDR3 loop reads CASSLEGWGRMNTEAFF. DNA of the CDR3: TGTGCCAGCAGCTTAGAGGGGTGGGGACGAATGAACACTGAAGCTTTCTTT.

The sample holds a few counts of this clonotype. The chain employs TRBV27 and TRBJ2-1; 9 bases align to TRBD2. Germline CDR1 and CDR2: MNHEY and SMNVEV (reference sequence). Trimming at V came to 2 bases and at J to 4 bases, leaving 12 bases not matched to a gene. This CDR3 comprises 18 residues. The CDR3 sequence is CASSLRMGSGGVYNEQFF. Written as DNA, the CDR3 is TGTGCCAGCAGTTTAAGGATGGGTAGCGGGGGAGTTTACAATGAGCAGTTCTTC.

In its sample, this clonotype was seen a few times. The chain links TRBV6-2 or TRBV6-3 to TRBJ2-1; unclear D gene. There are 13 residues in the CDR3. V was trimmed by 6 bases and J by 5 bases, leaving 11 bases between them. Germline V gene sequence: CDR1 MNHEY, CDR2 SVGEGT. The CDR3 sequence is CASRIIADNEQFF. The CDR3 DNA reads TGTGCCAGCAGGATAATAGCAGACAATGAGCAGTTCTTC.

On this clonotype: Mismatch with germline at one junction end may stem from a read error. This chain joins TRBV20-1 and TRBJ2-1, with D perhaps matching TRBD1 (6 bases). Germline V gene sequence: CDR1 DFQATT, CDR2 SNEGSKA (reference sequence). The CDR3 covers 14 residues. DNA for the CDR3: TGCAGTGCTGAACAGGGTCCTTTGCCCAATGCGCAGTTCTTC. Protein: CSAEQGPLPNAQFF.

The rearrangement links TRBV12-3 or TRBV12-4 to TRBJ2-2; 11 bases line up with TRBD2. This CDR3 contains 18 residues. Trimming removed 1 base from V and 2 bases from J; junction bases left unmatched: 6. CDR3 loop: CASSLGWLAGGNTGELFF. CDR3 DNA sequence: TGTGCCAGCAGTTTAGGTTGGCTAGCGGGAGGAAACACCGGGGAGCTGTTTTTT.

The V and J genes are TRBV5-1 and TRBJ1-6; a weak D match, TRBD1 (5 bases). The length of the CDR3 is 13 residues. CDR1 is SGHRS, CDR2 YFSETQ, per germline. V lost 8 bases and J lost 6, with 12 bases in between. CDR3: CASAQASNSPLHF. In nucleotides, the CDR3 is TGCGCCAGTGCACAGGCCAGTAATTCACCCCTCCACTTT. Full variable domain (rest looked up from reference TRBV5-1 and TRBJ1-6): KAGVTQTPRYLIKTRGQQVTLSCSPISGHRSVSWYQQTPGQGLQFLFEYFSETQRNKGNFPGRFSGRQFSNSRSEMNVSTLELGDSALYLCASAQASNSPLHFGNGTRLTVT.

The sample holds a few counts of this clonotype. The CDR3 coding sequence is TGTGCCAGCAGCTTACCCTTTACCGGGACTACCCCAGAGACCCAGTACTTC. As protein: CASSLPFTGTTPETQYF. V and J are TRBV7-9 and TRBJ2-5, with 7 bases lining up with TRBD2. Losses at the gene ends were 2 bases for V and 4 bases for J; bases not matched to a gene: 13. The V gene's germline CDR1 is SEHNR and CDR2 FQNEAQ (reference sequence). CDR3 size: 17 residues.

This clonotype has only a few counts. The CDR3 sequence: CASSLSRVRTARAYEQYV. The DNA of the CDR3 is TGTGCCAGCAGCTTAAGCAGGGTCCGGACAGCGAGAGCCTACGAGCAGTACGTC. V and J are TRBV7-8 and TRBJ2-7; D perhaps matches TRBD1 (6 bases). The CDR3 spans 18 residues. The V gene lost 2 bases and the J gene lost 2 bases, with 22 bases spanning the gap. Germline assignment: CDR1 SGHVS and CDR2 FQNEAQ.

This chain links TRBV12-3 or TRBV12-4 with TRBJ2-5; 12 bases are shared with TRBD2. The CDR3 runs 17 residues. With V trimmed by 5 bases and J by 1 base, 8 bases remained unmatched. CDR3 coding DNA: TGTGCCAGCAGTCATCCTCTAGCGGGAGGGCCCCAAGAGACCCAGTACTTC. It is translated as CASSHPLAGGPQETQYF.

This clonotype showed up just a few times. CDR3 nucleotide sequence: TGTGCCAGCAGTTCCGGATCGACAGGGCGGGCCAAAAACATTCAGTACTTC. This translates into CASSSGSTGRAKNIQYF. The chain couples TRBV6-5 to TRBJ2-4; TRBD1 matches 7 bases. V trimming: 4 bases; J trimming: 1 base; junction bases outside the gene matches: 10. The CDR3 has 17 residues. Germline loops: CDR1 MNHEY, CDR2 SVGAGI.

This clonotype has a count of ten or more. This chain joins TRBV7-2 and TRBJ1-1, with D perhaps matching TRBD1 (5 bases). Between the trimmed V and J ends, which lost 8 bases and 2 bases, there was a span of 15 bases. CDR1 and CDR2 from the germline V gene are SGHTA and FQGNSA. The CDR3 extends over 14 amino acids. The CDR3 coding sequence is TGTGCCAGCTCTCCCGGGACGGTAAACACTGAAGCTTTCTTT. This sequence encodes CASSPGTVNTEAFF. Variable domain in full (rest from reference TRBV7-2 and TRBJ1-1): GAGVSQSPSNKVTEKGKDVELRCDPISGHTALYWYRQSLGQGLEFLIYFQGNSAPDKSGLPSDRFSAERTGGSVSTLTIQRTQQEDSAVYLCASSPGTVNTEAFFGQGTRLTVV.

This clonotype was picked up a small number of times. The chain is built from TRBV5-1 and TRBJ1-6; no clear D gene. V lost 1 base to trimming and J lost 5 bases, with 7 bases between them. The CDR3 runs 14 residues. Germline V CDR1 and CDR2: SGHRS, YFSETQ. The CDR3 here is CASSLPDNNSPLHF. The DNA of the CDR3 is TGCGCCAGCAGCTTGCCAGATAATAATTCACCCCTCCACTTT.

The chain is built from TRBV12-3 or TRBV12-4 and TRBJ2-5, with D perhaps TRBD2 (6 bases). V lost 1 base and J 4 bases, leaving 13 bases between the germline ends. The CDR3 covers 15 residues. Written as DNA, the CDR3 is TGTGCCAGCAGTTTAGTCGGGAGAGGGCGAGAGACCCAGTACTTC. This codes for CASSLVGRGRETQYF.

The genes are TRBV4-1 and TRBJ1-5, with D hard to call. This CDR3 comprises 14 residues. The germline V gene has CDR1 MGHRA and CDR2 YSYEKL. Trimming took off 1 base at V and 9 bases at J, with 13 bases between the two ends. The DNA for the CDR3 is TGCGCCAGCAGCCAAGTGGCACCCCTGGGGCCCCAGCATTTT. It yields the protein CASSQVAPLGPQHF.

This clonotype showed up many times. The chain has TRBV5-1 and TRBJ2-1; 7 positions match TRBD2. The CDR3 length is 14 residues. The V segment lost 4 bases and the J segment 5 bases; nucleotides outside the gene matches: 6. CDR1 is SGHRS, CDR2 YFSETQ, per germline. The CDR3 bases are TGCGCCAGCAGCGGAACTAGCGCCCACAATGAGCAGTTCTTC. Protein: CASSGTSAHNEQFF.

The CDR3 bases are TGCGCCAGCAGCCGGGACACCTGGCGGGGCAGCACAGATACGCAGTATTTT. This encodes CASSRDTWRGSTDTQYF. The chain has TRBV5-1 and TRBJ2-3; D is tentatively TRBD1 or TRBD2 (6 bases each). With 4 bases removed from V and 0 bases from J, the gap between germline ends came to 18 bases. There are 17 residues in the CDR3. Germline V gene lookup returns CDR1 SGHRS and CDR2 YFSETQ.

This clonotype has just a few counts. DNA of the CDR3: TGTGCCAGCAGCTCGATCGGCCCGTACCAAGAGACCCAGTACTTC. This codes for CASSSIGPYQETQYF. The V gene is TRBV7-2, the J gene TRBJ2-5; D not certain. Trimming pared 4 bases from V and 0 bases from J, leaving 12 bases between. The CDR3 spans 15 residues. Germline loops: CDR1 SGHTA, CDR2 FQGNSA.

In this sample, this clonotype turned up a few times. J is TRBJ2-1 and V is TRBV20-1; 12 bases align to TRBD2. The CDR3 has 17 amino acids. Trimming took 0 bases from V and 3 from J; bases not matched to a gene: 6. Germline CDR1 reads DFQATT; CDR2 reads SNEGSKA (reference sequence). The chain's CDR3 is CSARDVPSGRVYNEQFF. In nucleotides, the CDR3 is TGCAGTGCTAGAGATGTCCCTAGCGGGAGGGTCTACAATGAGCAGTTCTTC.

This clonotype came up a few times. The DNA for the CDR3 is TGCAGCGTGCAGGACAGGGTCACTGAAGCTTTCTTT. The encoded protein is CSVQDRVTEAFF. The chain is built from TRBV29-1 and TRBJ1-1; TRBD1 matches at 8 bases. The germline V gene encodes CDR1 SQVTM and CDR2 ANQGSEA. The CDR3 extends over 12 amino acids. Germline trimming cut 6 bases from V and 4 bases from J; bases unmatched to any gene: 4.

This clonotype showed up just a few times. J is TRBJ1-2 and V is TRBV27; TRBD1 matches at 7 bases. This CDR3 is 14 amino acids long. J gave up 4 bases and V 5 bases, and 7 bases lay outside the gene matches. CDR1 and CDR2 (germline): MNHEY, SMNVEV (reference sequence). CDR3 in amino acids: CASSPTDRFYGYTF. Here the CDR3 DNA reads TGTGCCAGCAGTCCAACGGACAGGTTCTATGGCTACACCTTC.

This clonotype was counted only a few times. The chain has TRBV19 and TRBJ2-7; 11 bases agree with TRBD1. J was trimmed by 2 bases and V by 4 bases; bases with no gene match: 1. The V gene's germline CDR1 is LNHDA and CDR2 SQIVND (reference sequence). The CDR3 is made up of 14 amino acids. The CDR3 DNA reads TGTGCCAGTAGTAGGGGACAGGGGGCCTACGAGCAGTACTTC. As protein: CASSRGQGAYEQYF.

V gene TRBV3-1 combines with J gene TRBJ2-3; 9 positions agree with TRBD1. CDR1 is LGHDT, CDR2 YNNKEL, per germline (reference sequence). This CDR3 region has 16 residues. V shed 4 bases, J shed 5 bases, and the junction held 10 bases outside the gene matches. The CDR3 here is CASSRKDRGRGDTQYF. The CDR3 bases are TGTGCCAGCAGCCGAAAGGACAGGGGCCGTGGAGATACGCAGTATTTT.

This clonotype came up a few times. The V call is TRBV4-2, the J call TRBJ2-1; 7 bases map to TRBD2. This CDR3 spans 12 amino acids. V lost 5 bases to trimming and J lost 13 bases; unmatched junction nucleotides: 8. Germline CDR1 LGHNA, CDR2 YNFKEQ. Written as DNA, the CDR3 is TGTGCCAGCAGCGAACCCGGACTAGATCAGTTCTTC. Encoded protein: CASSEPGLDQFF.